Below, 22 T cell receptor beta chains from the same sample are listed, as sequenced in a study of blood T cell repertoires in COVID-19. Sequencing was performed with immunoSEQ multiplex PCR; in TCRdb, only in-frame clones are kept and a portion is missing. The table shows roughly 300,000 clones, with roughly nine tenths occurring only once. The source material was PBMCs or T cells enriched from blood (not recorded which). These receptors were taken from a woman younger than 45 who had recovered from COVID-19.

The rearrangement uses TRBV7-9 and TRBJ2-5; D uncertain. Trimming removed 3 bases from V and 7 bases from J, with 24 bases in between. This CDR3 is built from 17 residues. CDR1 and CDR2 from the germline V gene are SEHNR and FQNEAQ (reference sequence). This CDR3 is CASSLVLGSPTALTQYF. Written as DNA, the CDR3 is TGTGCCAGCAGCTTGGTGCTGGGTAGCCCCACGGCGTTGACCCAGTACTTC.

This chain joins TRBV7-9 and TRBJ1-2, with 10 positions matching TRBD1. V dropped 0 bases and J dropped 2; count of bases not matched to a gene: 3. CDR3 length equals 16 residues. Germline lookup yields CDR1 SEHNR and CDR2 FQNEAQ (reference sequence). DNA of the CDR3: TGTGCCAGCAGCTTAGCAGGGACAGGGGAGAACTATGGCTACACCTTC. Residues: CASSLAGTGENYGYTF.

This chain joins TRBV19 and TRBJ1-5; TRBD1 matches at 9 bases. Germline V gene data show CDR1 as LNHDA and CDR2 as SQIVND (reference sequence). V shed 5 bases and J 2 bases; nucleotides not matched to a gene: 7. This CDR3 comprises 16 residues. The CDR3 nucleotides read TGTGCCAGTAGTCCACAGGGGGCCGAGGGCAATCAGCCCCAGCATTTT. Protein product: CASSPQGAEGNQPQHF.

This clone occurred once. The chain carries TRBV30 and TRBJ2-1; 8 nucleotides align to TRBD2. Per the germline V gene, CDR1 is GTSNPN and CDR2 is SVGIG (reference sequence). Trimming at V came to 4 bases and at J to 15 bases, leaving 8 bases not matched to a gene. CDR3 length equals 11 residues. CDR3 coding DNA: TGTGCCTGGACGGGCGGGGGGATCAGGTTCTTC. This sequence encodes CAWTGGGIRFF. Complete variable domain (other parts from reference TRBV30 and TRBJ2-1): SQTIHQWPATLVQPVGSPLSLECTVEGTSNPNLYWYRQAAGRGLQLLFYSVGIGQISSEVPQNLSASRPQDRQFILSSKKLLLSDSGFYLCAWTGGGIRFFGPGTRLTVL.

The rearrangement joins TRBV14 to TRBJ2-7, with TRBD2 matching over 9 bases. This CDR3 contains 15 residues. CDR1 is SGHDN, CDR2 FVKESK, per germline. V lost 3 bases, J lost 6 bases, and 9 bases stayed unmatched. The CDR3 region has the DNA TGTGCCAGCAGCCATTGGCGGGGGGGTCACCCCGAGCAGTACTTC. Its protein is CASSHWRGGHPEQYF.

The chain links TRBV7-2 to TRBJ2-5; 15 positions agree with TRBD2. Germline V gives CDR1 SGHTA, CDR2 FQGNSA. There are 17 residues in the CDR3. J gave up 4 bases and V 4 bases, and 7 bases lay outside the gene matches. The CDR3 here is CASSSPRTSGGVETQYF. The CDR3 nucleotides are TGTGCCAGCAGCTCCCCGAGGACTAGCGGGGGGGTAGAGACCCAGTACTTC.

The rearrangement uses TRBV7-9 and TRBJ2-4, with 8 bases matching TRBD1. V dropped 1 base and J dropped 4; count of bases not matched to a gene: 3. Germline values: CDR1 SEHNR, CDR2 FQNEAQ (reference sequence). This CDR3 is built from 15 residues. CDR3 coding DNA: TGTGCCAGCAGCTTAGGTTACAGGGGGAAAAACATTCAGTACTTC. Protein sequence: CASSLGYRGKNIQYF.

The chain employs TRBV10-3 and TRBJ1-1; no reliable D call. V lost 10 bases and J 4 bases, leaving 10 bases between the germline ends. The CDR3 has 11 amino acids. Per germline, CDR1 ENHRY and CDR2 SYGVKD. The CDR3 protein is CASDEGTEAFF. The CDR3 DNA is TGTGCCAGCGACGAGGGCACTGAAGCTTTCTTT.

The chain employs TRBV4-3 and TRBJ1-3; 8 bases agree with TRBD1. There are 16 residues in the CDR3. Losses at the gene ends were 2 bases for V and 0 bases for J; bases not matched to a gene: 3. Germline V gene lookup returns CDR1 LGHNA and CDR2 YSLEER. CDR3 coding DNA: TGCGCCAGCAGCCAACAAACAGGGGGCTCTGGAAACACCATATATTTT. It is translated as CASSQQTGGSGNTIYF.

The count of this clone is one. The chain uses TRBV11-2 and TRBJ2-2; TRBD2 matches at 7 bases. The CDR3 consists of 15 residues. V lost 1 base and J lost 5; bases outside the gene matches: 4. The germline V gene encodes CDR1 SGHAT and CDR2 FQNNGV. The CDR3 sequence: CASSLGGRRTGELFF. The CDR3 nucleotides read TGTGCCAGCAGCTTAGGCGGGAGAAGAACCGGGGAGCTGTTTTTT.

This sequence joins TRBV28 and TRBJ1-5; 8 bases map to TRBD1. Unmatched junction bases numbered 8, after V lost 2 bases and J lost 5 bases. This CDR3 has 16 residues. Germline-derived CDR1 and CDR2 are MDHEN and SYDVKM. The CDR3 DNA follows: TGTGCCAGCAGTTTACCACAGGGGGAGGTCTATCAGCCCCAGCATTTT. This translates into CASSLPQGEVYQPQHF.

The chain is built from TRBV7-3 and TRBJ1-2; TRBD1 matches 8 bases. Germline CDR1 SGHTA, CDR2 FQGTGA. The CDR3 sequence is 13 residues long. V shed 2 bases and J 13 bases; nucleotides not matched to a gene: 9. CDR3 nucleotides: TGTGCCAGCAGCTTAGATCGGACAGGGCGGTTCACCTTC. This encodes CASSLDRTGRFTF.

The chain joins TRBV29-1 to TRBJ2-1, with 7 bases lining up with TRBD2. Germline lookup yields CDR1 SQVTM and CDR2 ANQGSEA. The junction had 14 bases not matched to a gene; V was cut back by 4 bases and J by 8 bases. The CDR3 is made up of 15 amino acids. In DNA, the CDR3 is TGCAGCGTTGGTGGGCCGGGACTACGGGGCGATGAGCAGTTCTTC. Residues: CSVGGPGLRGDEQFF.

The chain couples TRBV19 to TRBJ1-2; possible D gene TRBD1, 5 bases. Germline values: CDR1 LNHDA, CDR2 SQIVND (reference sequence). V was clipped by 5 bases and J by 5 bases, with 9 bases between them. CDR3 length: 12 residues. The CDR3 loop reads CASSPRGYGYTF. The CDR3 DNA follows: TGTGCCAGTAGTCCTCGGGGGTATGGCTACACCTTC.

The chain links TRBV7-9 to TRBJ2-1, with 7 bases that match TRBD2. The junction had 14 bases not matched to a gene; V was cut back by 6 bases and J by 6 bases. The CDR3 is made up of 16 amino acids. Germline V CDR1 and CDR2: SEHNR, FQNEAQ (reference sequence). CDR3: CASSPPGPRGGNEQFF. The CDR3 bases are TGTGCCAGCAGTCCCCCTGGGCCCCGCGGGGGCAATGAGCAGTTCTTC. Complete variable domain (other parts from reference TRBV7-9 and TRBJ2-1): DTGVSQNPRHKITKRGQNVTFRCDPISEHNRLYWYRQTLGQGPEFLTYFQNEAQLEKSRLLSDRFSAERPKGSFSTLEIQRTEQGDSAMYLCASSPPGPRGGNEQFFGPGTRLTVL.

This rearrangement joins TRBV5-5 to TRBJ1-2; D possibly corresponds to TRBD1 (6 bases). Per germline, CDR1 SGHKS and CDR2 YYEKEE (reference sequence). The CDR3 is 15 residues long. Trimming removed 0 bases at V and 3 bases at J, with 12 bases between. The CDR3 protein is CASSLVIGGDYGYTF. Here the CDR3 DNA reads TGTGCCAGCAGCTTGGTCATAGGGGGAGACTATGGCTACACCTTC.

The genes are TRBV11-2 and TRBJ2-3; TRBD2 matches at 7 bases. The germline V gene has CDR1 SGHAT and CDR2 FQNNGV. The V and J ends lost 0 bases and 8 bases, in that order; junction bases with no gene match: 2. The CDR3 has 13 amino acids. In DNA form, the CDR3 reads TGTGCCAGCAGCTTAGAGGGGGGGAGTACGCAGTATTTT. Protein: CASSLEGGSTQYF.

In DNA, the CDR3 is TGTGCCAGCAGTTTAGTTCTAGGGGGCAATCAGCCCCAGCATTTT. Encoded protein: CASSLVLGGNQPQHF. This sequence joins TRBV28 and TRBJ1-5, with a possible D match to TRBD1 (5 bases). CDR1 MDHEN and CDR2 SYDVKM come from the germline V gene. Trimming took off 2 bases at V and 2 bases at J, with 10 bases between the two ends. The CDR3 loop spans 15 amino acids. Complete variable domain (other parts from reference TRBV28 and TRBJ1-5): DVKVTQSSRYLVKRTGEKVFLECVQDMDHENMFWYRQDPGLGLRLIYFSYDVKMKEKGDIPEGYSVSREKKERFSLILESASTNQTSMYLCASSLVLGGNQPQHFGDGTRLSIL.

This clone has a handful of counts. This chain joins TRBV6-5 and TRBJ2-7; D is possibly TRBD1 (6 bases). The CDR3 sequence is 13 residues long. Germline CDR1 MNHEY, CDR2 SVGAGI. With 2 bases removed from V and 3 bases from J, the gap between germline ends came to 8 bases. The CDR3 loop reads CASSYGTSYEQYF. Here the CDR3 DNA reads TGTGCCAGCAGTTACGGGACAAGCTACGAGCAGTACTTC.

In this sample, this clone turned up once. J is TRBJ2-1 and V is TRBV5-1; TRBD2 agrees at 11 bases. Germline CDR1 and CDR2: SGHRS and YFSETQ. The CDR3 consists of 18 residues. The ends lost 1 base at V and 4 bases at J; junction bases unmatched: 10. In nucleotides, the CDR3 is TGCGCCAGCAGCTTGCCCGATGTAGCGGGGGGGCTATACAATGAGCAGTTCTTC. It translates to CASSLPDVAGGLYNEQFF.

This clone was counted between two and nine times. The V gene is TRBV6-5, the J gene TRBJ1-6; 10 bases are shared with TRBD1. J gave up 7 bases and V 0 bases, and 3 bases lay outside the gene matches. CDR3 length: 16 amino acids. CDR1 and CDR2 from the germline V gene are MNHEY and SVGAGI. The CDR3 DNA reads TGTGCCAGCAGTTACTCGACAGGGGGCTTGAATTCACCCCTCCACTTT. Its protein is CASSYSTGGLNSPLHF.

The V call is TRBV5-1, the J call TRBJ2-7; 10 nucleotides align to TRBD1. CDR3 length equals 15 residues. V lost 2 bases and J lost 4; bases outside the gene matches: 6. The germline gives CDR1 SGHRS, CDR2 YFSETQ. CDR3 in DNA: TGCGCCAGCAGCTTCGGGACAGGGGTGGGGTACGAGCAGTACTTC. Its translation is CASSFGTGVGYEQYF.